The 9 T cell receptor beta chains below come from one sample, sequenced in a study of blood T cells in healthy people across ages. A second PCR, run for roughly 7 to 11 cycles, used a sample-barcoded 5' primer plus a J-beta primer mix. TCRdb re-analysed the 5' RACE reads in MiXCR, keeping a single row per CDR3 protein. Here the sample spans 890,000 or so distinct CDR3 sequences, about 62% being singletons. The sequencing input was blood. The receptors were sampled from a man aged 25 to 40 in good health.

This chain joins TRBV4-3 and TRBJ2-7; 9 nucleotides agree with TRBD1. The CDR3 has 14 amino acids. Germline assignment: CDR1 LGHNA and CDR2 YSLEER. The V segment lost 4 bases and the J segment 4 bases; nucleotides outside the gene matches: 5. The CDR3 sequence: CASSLRDRVYEQYF. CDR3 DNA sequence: TGCGCCAGCAGCCTTAGGGACAGGGTTTACGAGCAGTACTTC.

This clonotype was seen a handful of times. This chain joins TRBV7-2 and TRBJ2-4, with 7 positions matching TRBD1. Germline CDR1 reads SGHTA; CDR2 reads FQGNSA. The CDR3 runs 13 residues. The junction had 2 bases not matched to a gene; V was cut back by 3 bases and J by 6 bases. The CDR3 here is CASSLTGLNIQYF. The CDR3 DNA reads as TGTGCCAGCAGCTTGACAGGGTTAAACATTCAGTACTTC.

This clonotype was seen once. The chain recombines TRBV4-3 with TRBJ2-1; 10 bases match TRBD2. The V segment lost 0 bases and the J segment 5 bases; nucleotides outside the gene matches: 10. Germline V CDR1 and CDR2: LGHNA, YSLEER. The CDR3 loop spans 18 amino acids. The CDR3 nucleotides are TGCGCCAGCAGCCAAGACATCCTACAGCGGGGGGGCAACAATGAGCAGTTCTTC. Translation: CASSQDILQRGGNNEQFF.

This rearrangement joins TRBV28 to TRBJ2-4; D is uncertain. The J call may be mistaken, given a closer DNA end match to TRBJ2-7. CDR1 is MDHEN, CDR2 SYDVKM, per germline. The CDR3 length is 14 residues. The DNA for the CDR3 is TGTGCCAGCAGTTTCCCCGCCCTGGGGTACGAGCAGTACTTC. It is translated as CASSFPALGYEQYF.

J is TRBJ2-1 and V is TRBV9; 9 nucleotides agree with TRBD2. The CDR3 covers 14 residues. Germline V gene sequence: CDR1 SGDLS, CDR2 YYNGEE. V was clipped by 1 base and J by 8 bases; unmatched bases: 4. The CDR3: CASSVSGRYDEQFF. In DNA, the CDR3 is TGTGCCAGCAGCGTAAGCGGGAGGTACGATGAGCAGTTCTTC. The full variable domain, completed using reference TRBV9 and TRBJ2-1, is DSGVTQTPKHLITATGQRVTLRCSPRSGDLSVYWYQQSLDQGLQFLIQYYNGEERAKGNILERFSAQQFPDLHSELNLSSLELGDSALYFCASSVSGRYDEQFFGPGTRLTVL.

For the CDR3, the DNA is TGTGCCAGCAGCTTAGCGATAGGAACCCTCCACTTT. Protein sequence: CASSLAIGTLHF. The chain is built from TRBV7-2 and TRBJ1-6; D not resolved. There are 12 residues in the CDR3. From germline, CDR1 is SGHTA and CDR2 FQGNSA. Trimming removed 0 bases at V and 14 bases at J, with 8 bases between.

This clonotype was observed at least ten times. The CDR3: CASSPTGTGYYEQYF. The DNA for the CDR3 is TGTGCCAGCAGTCCAACCGGGACAGGTTACTACGAGCAGTACTTC. This chain joins TRBV28 and TRBJ2-7; 8 bases are shared with TRBD1. The CDR3 covers 15 residues. Germline CDR1 and CDR2: MDHEN and SYDVKM. Losses at the gene ends were 5 bases for V and 3 bases for J; bases not matched to a gene: 9.

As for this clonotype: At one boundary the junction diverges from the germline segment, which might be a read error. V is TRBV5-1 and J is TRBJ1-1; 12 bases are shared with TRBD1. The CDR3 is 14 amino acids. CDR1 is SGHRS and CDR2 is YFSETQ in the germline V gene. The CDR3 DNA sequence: TGCGCCAGCAGGTTGGGACAGGGGGCTGATGAAGCTTTCTTT. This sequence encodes CASRLGQGADEAFF.

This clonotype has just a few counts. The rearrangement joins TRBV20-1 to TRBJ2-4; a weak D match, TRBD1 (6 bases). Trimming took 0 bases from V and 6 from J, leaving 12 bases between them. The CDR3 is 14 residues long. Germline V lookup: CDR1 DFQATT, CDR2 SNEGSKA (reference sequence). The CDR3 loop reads CSARDPGQRNIQYF. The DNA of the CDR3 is TGCAGTGCTAGAGATCCGGGACAAAGAAACATTCAGTACTTC.